This passage covers 18 T cell receptor beta chains from one sample sequenced in a study of early stage breast cancer tumors. Sequenced by immunoSEQ multiplex PCR; TCRdb stores in-frame clones only, minus some. This table holds some 21,000 clones, about 80% found once. Material: blood. The receptors originated from a person in their 60s with breast cancer.

This rearrangement joins TRBV27 to TRBJ1-4; 9 bases align to TRBD1. The germline gives CDR1 MNHEY, CDR2 SMNVEV (reference sequence). With 5 bases clipped from V and 0 bases from J, the junction kept 7 bases outside the gene matches. The CDR3 covers 17 residues. CDR3 amino acids: CASSAGTGLSTNEKLFF. Here the CDR3 DNA reads TGTGCCAGCAGTGCCGGGACAGGGCTTTCAACTAATGAAAAACTGTTTTTT.

The CDR3 DNA sequence: TGTGCCAGCAGCCCCGGGGGTTGGAACACTGAAGCTTTCTTT. It codes for CASSPGGWNTEAFF. The chain carries TRBV7-6 and TRBJ1-1; tentatively, D is TRBD1 (5 bases). The CDR3 spans 14 residues. The germline V gene encodes CDR1 SGHVS and CDR2 FNYEAQ. V lost 5 bases and J lost 1, with 11 bases in between.

This clone was observed a single time. A read error may account for a junction end that differs from germline. The rearrangement joins TRBV7-7 to TRBJ2-3, with 9 nucleotides matching TRBD2. Germline CDR1 reads SSHAT; CDR2 reads FNYEAQ (reference sequence). This CDR3 is built from 16 residues. This CDR3 reads CASSGGLAGSTDTQYF. CDR3 in DNA: TGTGCTAGCAGCGGGGGACTAGCCGGATCCACAGATACGCAGTATTTT.

V usage is TRBV6-5 and J usage is TRBJ2-7, with D perhaps matching TRBD2 (7 bases). Germline CDR1 is MNHEY and CDR2 is SVGAGI. V was pared by 6 bases and J by 4 bases, with 10 bases between. The CDR3 spans 12 residues. The CDR3 bases are TGTGCCAGCAGGGGGGGGCCGTACGAGCAGTACTTC. This gives the protein CASRGGPYEQYF.

The chain joins TRBV11-2 to TRBJ2-7; D uncertain. This CDR3 is built from 15 residues. CDR1 SGHAT and CDR2 FQNNGV come from the germline V gene. V lost 0 bases and J 2 bases, leaving 11 bases between the germline ends. CDR3 sequence reads: CASSLDPSRTYEQYF. In DNA form, the CDR3 reads TGTGCCAGCAGCTTAGATCCGTCAAGGACCTACGAGCAGTACTTC.

The J gene is TRBJ2-1, the V gene TRBV5-8; 8 nucleotides line up with TRBD1. Germline V gives CDR1 SGHTS, CDR2 YDEGEE. The CDR3 has 16 residues. Unmatched junction bases numbered 10, after V lost 3 bases and J lost 5 bases. CDR3 protein: CASSSSTGALHNEQFF. The DNA of the CDR3 is TGTGCCAGCAGCTCCTCGACAGGGGCATTACACAATGAGCAGTTCTTC.

This clone came up a few times. The V gene is TRBV2, the J gene TRBJ1-3; D is ambiguous. Germline V gene data show CDR1 as SNHLY and CDR2 as FYNNEI. Trimming left V 6 bases short and J 0 bases short, with 9 bases between. CDR3 length: 14 residues. The CDR3 DNA follows: TGTGCCAGCAGACCCTTCCCCTCTGGAAACACCATATATTTT. It codes for CASRPFPSGNTIYF.

This clone occurred a few times. This rearrangement joins TRBV5-4 to TRBJ1-2; D possibly corresponds to TRBD1 (6 bases). Trimming took off 4 bases at V and 3 bases at J, with 16 bases between the two ends. The V gene's germline CDR1 is SGHNT and CDR2 YYREEE (reference sequence). This CDR3 has 15 amino acids. The CDR3 DNA reads TGTGCCAGCAGCAGACAAGGAGGGGGAGACTATGGCTACACCTTC. Protein product: CASSRQGGGDYGYTF.

The chain recombines TRBV10-3 with TRBJ1-4, with 10 positions matching TRBD1. The germline gives CDR1 ENHRY, CDR2 SYGVKD. Trimming at V came to 10 bases and at J to 4 bases, leaving 6 bases not matched to a gene. CDR3 length equals 14 residues. CDR3 nucleotides: TGTGCCACGGCGGACAGGGGGGTTAATGAAAAACTGTTTTTT. This translates into CATADRGVNEKLFF.

This clone has just one count. The chain carries TRBV6-1 and TRBJ2-7; 9 bases agree with TRBD1. Per germline, CDR1 MNHNS and CDR2 SASEGT. The CDR3 length is 15 residues. J was trimmed by 0 bases and V by 3 bases; bases with no gene match: 3. The CDR3 spells CASSDPGQGSYEQYF. The CDR3, as DNA: TGTGCCAGCAGTGATCCGGGACAGGGCTCCTACGAGCAGTACTTC.

This chain uses TRBV7-3 with TRBJ2-1; D possibly uses TRBD1 or TRBD2 (5 bases each). V lost 4 bases and J lost 7, with 17 bases in between. The CDR3 loop spans 15 amino acids. CDR1 is SGHTA and CDR2 is FQGTGA in the germline V gene. The DNA of the CDR3 is TGTGCCAGCAGCTCCACCGGGACCTCGTGGAATGAGCAGTTCTTC. Protein product: CASSSTGTSWNEQFF.

This chain uses TRBV9 with TRBJ1-1; no firm D call. CDR3 length equals 14 residues. Germline V lookup: CDR1 SGDLS, CDR2 YYNGEE. Between the trimmed V and J ends, which lost 4 bases and 1 base, there was a span of 11 bases. CDR3 amino acids: CASSLIPPNTEAFF. CDR3 coding DNA: TGTGCCAGCAGCTTAATACCGCCGAACACTGAAGCTTTCTTT. The full variable domain, its missing parts supplied by reference TRBV9 and TRBJ1-1, is DSGVTQTPKHLITATGQRVTLRCSPRSGDLSVYWYQQSLDQGLQFLIQYYNGEERAKGNILERFSAQQFPDLHSELNLSSLELGDSALYFCASSLIPPNTEAFFGQGTRLTVV.

The genes are TRBV11-3 and TRBJ2-1; the D gene is possibly TRBD1 (5 bases). The germline V gene encodes CDR1 SGHNT and CDR2 YENEEA. Trimming pared 5 bases from V and 4 bases from J, leaving 21 bases between. The CDR3 totals 17 residues. The CDR3 loop reads CASSRRTTVGQYNEQFF. The CDR3 DNA follows: TGTGCCAGCAGCAGACGAACGACAGTAGGGCAGTACAATGAGCAGTTCTTC.

V and J are TRBV20-1 and TRBJ2-1; unclear D gene. The CDR3 length is 10 residues. Germline CDR1 and CDR2: DFQATT and SNEGSKA (reference sequence). V lost 3 bases and J lost 8, with 5 bases in between. Here the CDR3 DNA reads TGCAGTGCTAGCGGCGATGAGCAGTTCTTC. It translates to CSASGDEQFF.

The V call is TRBV7-9, the J call TRBJ1-5; the match to TRBD1 covers 9 bases. V shed 4 bases and J 9 bases; nucleotides not matched to a gene: 4. This CDR3 contains 13 residues. In germline, CDR1 is SEHNR, CDR2 FQNEAQ (reference sequence). CDR3 nucleotide sequence: TGTGCCAGCAGCTCTACAGGGGGCCCGCCCCAGCATTTT. Translated: CASSSTGGPPQHF.

This clone was counted a few times. The rearrangement links TRBV6-4 to TRBJ2-2, with D possibly matching TRBD1 (6 bases). CDR1 and CDR2 from the germline V gene are MRHNA and SNTAGT. V was pared by 2 bases and J by 8 bases, with 12 bases between. The CDR3 length is 14 residues. CDR3 amino acids: CASSDTGSHGELFF. The CDR3 bases are TGTGCCAGCAGTGACACAGGGTCGCATGGGGAGCTGTTTTTT.

The chain has TRBV18 and TRBJ2-2; D tentatively reads TRBD1 or TRBD2 (5 bases each). Deletions cut 6 bases from V and 1 base from J, with 15 bases between. Germline CDR1 and CDR2: KGHSH and LQKENI. The CDR3 extends over 16 amino acids. CDR3 region: CASSLRWDQNTGELFF. The CDR3 DNA reads TGTGCCAGCTCCCTCCGTTGGGACCAGAACACCGGGGAGCTGTTTTTT.

The chain combines TRBV10-3 with TRBJ1-5, with TRBD1 as a possible D gene (6 bases). Germline V lookup: CDR1 ENHRY, CDR2 SYGVKD. The CDR3 consists of 16 residues. V lost 2 bases and J lost 0, with 11 bases in between. Here the CDR3 reads CAISETGHDSNQPQHF. The CDR3 region has the DNA TGTGCCATCAGTGAGACGGGACATGATAGCAATCAGCCCCAGCATTTT.